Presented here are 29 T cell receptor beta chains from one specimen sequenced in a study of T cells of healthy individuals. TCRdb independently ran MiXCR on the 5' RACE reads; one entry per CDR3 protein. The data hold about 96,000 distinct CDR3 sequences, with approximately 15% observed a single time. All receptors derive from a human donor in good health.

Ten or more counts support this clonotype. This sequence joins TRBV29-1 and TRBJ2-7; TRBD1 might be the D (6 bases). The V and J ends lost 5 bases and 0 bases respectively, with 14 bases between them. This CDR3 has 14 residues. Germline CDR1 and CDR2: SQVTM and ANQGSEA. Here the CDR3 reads CSVRDIPDSYEQYF. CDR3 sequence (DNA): TGCAGCGTTCGGGACATCCCTGACTCCTACGAGCAGTACTTC.

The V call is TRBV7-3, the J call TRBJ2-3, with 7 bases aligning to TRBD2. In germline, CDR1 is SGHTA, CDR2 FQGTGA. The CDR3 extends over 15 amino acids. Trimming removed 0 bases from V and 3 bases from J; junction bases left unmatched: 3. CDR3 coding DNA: TGTGCCAGCAGCTTAACTCCGGGGGGTACAGATACGCAGTATTTT. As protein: CASSLTPGGTDTQYF. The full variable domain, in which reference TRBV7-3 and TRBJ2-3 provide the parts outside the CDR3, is GAGVSQTPSNKVTEKGKYVELRCDPISGHTALYWYRQSLGQGPEFLIYFQGTGAADDSGLPNDRFFAVRPEGSVSTLKIQRTERGDSAVYLCASSLTPGGTDTQYFGPGTRLTVL.

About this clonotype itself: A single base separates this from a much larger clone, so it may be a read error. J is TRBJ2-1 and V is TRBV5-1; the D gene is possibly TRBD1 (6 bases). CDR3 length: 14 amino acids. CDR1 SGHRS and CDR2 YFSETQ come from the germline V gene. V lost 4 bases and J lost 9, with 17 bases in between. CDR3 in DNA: TGCGCCAGCAGCGGGGGCTCTCTACTGGGTGAGCAGTTCTTC. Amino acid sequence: CASSGGSLLGEQFF.

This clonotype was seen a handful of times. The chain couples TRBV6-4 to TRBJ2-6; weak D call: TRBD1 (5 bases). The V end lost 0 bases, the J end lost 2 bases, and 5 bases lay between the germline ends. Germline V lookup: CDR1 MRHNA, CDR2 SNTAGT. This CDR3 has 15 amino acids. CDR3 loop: CASSDSGAGANVLTF. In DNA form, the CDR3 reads TGTGCCAGCAGTGACTCAGGGGCTGGGGCCAACGTCCTGACTTTC.

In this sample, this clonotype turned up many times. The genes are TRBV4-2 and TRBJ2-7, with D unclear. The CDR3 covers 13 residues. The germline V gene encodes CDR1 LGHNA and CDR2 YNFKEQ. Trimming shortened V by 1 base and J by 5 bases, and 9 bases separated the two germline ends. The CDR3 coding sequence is TGTGCCAGCAGCCAAGGTGGAGTGAACGAGCAGTACTTC. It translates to CASSQGGVNEQYF.

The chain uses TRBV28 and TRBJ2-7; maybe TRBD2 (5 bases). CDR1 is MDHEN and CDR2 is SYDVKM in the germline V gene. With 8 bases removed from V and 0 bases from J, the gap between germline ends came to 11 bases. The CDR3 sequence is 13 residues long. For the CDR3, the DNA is TGTGCCAGCTATTCGGGGAGCTCCTACGAGCAGTACTTC. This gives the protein CASYSGSSYEQYF.

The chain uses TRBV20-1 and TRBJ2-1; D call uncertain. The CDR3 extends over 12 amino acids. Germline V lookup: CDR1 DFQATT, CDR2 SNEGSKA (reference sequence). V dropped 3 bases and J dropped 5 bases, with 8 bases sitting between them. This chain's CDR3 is CSARKLDNEQFF. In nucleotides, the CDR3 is TGCAGTGCTAGGAAACTTGACAATGAGCAGTTCTTC.

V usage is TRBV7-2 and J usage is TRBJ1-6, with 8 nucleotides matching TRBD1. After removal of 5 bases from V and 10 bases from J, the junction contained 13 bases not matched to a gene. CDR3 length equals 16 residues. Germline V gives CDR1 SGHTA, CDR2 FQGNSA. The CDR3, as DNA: TGTGCCAGCAGCCAGGGGGCAGGGAGTGGAAGGTCACCCCTCCACTTT. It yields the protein CASSQGAGSGRSPLHF.

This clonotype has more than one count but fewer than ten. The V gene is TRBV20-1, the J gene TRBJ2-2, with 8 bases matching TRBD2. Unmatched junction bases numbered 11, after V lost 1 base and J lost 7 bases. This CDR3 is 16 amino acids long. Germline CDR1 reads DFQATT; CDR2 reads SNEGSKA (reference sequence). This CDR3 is CSARGGAGVLGGELFF. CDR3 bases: TGCAGTGCTAGAGGGGGAGCGGGAGTCCTAGGCGGGGAGCTGTTTTTT.

CDR3 DNA sequence: TGCAGCGTTGATACGGGGAAAACAGATACGCAGTATTTT. Protein sequence: CSVDTGKTDTQYF. The chain joins TRBV29-1 to TRBJ2-3; D is perhaps TRBD2 (5 bases). CDR3 length equals 13 residues. The V end was cut by 3 bases, the J end by 3 bases, with 10 bases between. Germline V gives CDR1 SQVTM, CDR2 ANQGSEA.

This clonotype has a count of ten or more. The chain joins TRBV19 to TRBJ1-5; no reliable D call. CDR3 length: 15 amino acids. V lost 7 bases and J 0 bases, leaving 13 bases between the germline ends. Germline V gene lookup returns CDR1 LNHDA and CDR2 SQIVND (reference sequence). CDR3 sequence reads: CASKSAAHSNQPQHF. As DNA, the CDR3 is TGTGCCAGTAAATCGGCAGCTCATAGCAATCAGCCCCAGCATTTT.

The CDR3 region has the DNA TGTGCCAGCAGTTCAGGGTTCACCATATATTTT. Its translation is CASSSGFTIYF. The chain uses TRBV12-3 or TRBV12-4 and TRBJ1-3; D might be TRBD1 (5 bases). V lost 4 bases and J lost 9, with 7 bases in between. The CDR3 covers 11 residues.

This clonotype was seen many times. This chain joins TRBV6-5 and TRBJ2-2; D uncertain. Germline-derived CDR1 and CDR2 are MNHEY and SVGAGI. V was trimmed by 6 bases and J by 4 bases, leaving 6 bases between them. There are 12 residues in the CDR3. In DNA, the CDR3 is TGTGCCAGCAGGCTCCTCACCGGGGAGCTGTTTTTT. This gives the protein CASRLLTGELFF.

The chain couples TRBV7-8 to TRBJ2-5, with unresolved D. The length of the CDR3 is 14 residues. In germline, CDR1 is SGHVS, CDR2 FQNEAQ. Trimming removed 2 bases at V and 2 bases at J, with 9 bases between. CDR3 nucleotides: TGTGCCAGCAGCTTATCTACAGTACAAGAGACCCAGTACTTC. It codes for CASSLSTVQETQYF. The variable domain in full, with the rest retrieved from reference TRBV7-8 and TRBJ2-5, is GAGVSQSPRYKVAKRGQDVALRCDPISGHVSLFWYQQALGQGPEFLTYFQNEAQLDKSGLPSDRFFAERPEGSVSTLKIQRTQQEDSAVYLCASSLSTVQETQYFGPGTRLLVL.

CDR3 in DNA: TGCGCCAGCAGCGCGCGTGGTCCAGGCACAGATACGCAGTATTTT. Residues: CASSARGPGTDTQYF. The genes are TRBV5-1 and TRBJ2-3; D not certain. The V end was cut by 4 bases, the J end by 1 base, with 13 bases between. CDR1 is SGHRS and CDR2 is YFSETQ in the germline V gene. The length of the CDR3 is 15 residues.

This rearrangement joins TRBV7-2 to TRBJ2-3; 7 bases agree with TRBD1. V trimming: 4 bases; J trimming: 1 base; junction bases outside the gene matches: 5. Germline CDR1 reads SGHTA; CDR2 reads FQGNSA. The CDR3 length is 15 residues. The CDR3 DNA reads TGTGCCAGCAGCTCTGACAGGGTCCGCACAGATACGCAGTATTTT. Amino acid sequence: CASSSDRVRTDTQYF.

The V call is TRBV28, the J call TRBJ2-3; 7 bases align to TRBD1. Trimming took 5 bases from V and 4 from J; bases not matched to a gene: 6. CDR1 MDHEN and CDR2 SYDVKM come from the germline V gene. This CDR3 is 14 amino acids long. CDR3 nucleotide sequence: TGTGCCAGCAGTCTCGGACAGGCGGCAGATACGCAGTATTTT. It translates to CASSLGQAADTQYF.

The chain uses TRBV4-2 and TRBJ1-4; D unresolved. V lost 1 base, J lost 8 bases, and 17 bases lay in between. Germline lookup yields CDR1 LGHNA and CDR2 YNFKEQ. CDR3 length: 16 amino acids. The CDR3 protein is CASSQGGGYEDEKLFF. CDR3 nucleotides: TGTGCCAGCAGCCAAGGCGGAGGTTATGAGGACGAAAAACTGTTTTTT.

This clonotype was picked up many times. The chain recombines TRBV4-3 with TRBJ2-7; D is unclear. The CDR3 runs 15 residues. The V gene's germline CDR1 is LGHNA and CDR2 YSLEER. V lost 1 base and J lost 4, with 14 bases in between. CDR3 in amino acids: CASSQAADVTYEQYF. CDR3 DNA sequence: TGCGCCAGCAGCCAAGCCGCAGACGTGACTTACGAGCAGTACTTC.

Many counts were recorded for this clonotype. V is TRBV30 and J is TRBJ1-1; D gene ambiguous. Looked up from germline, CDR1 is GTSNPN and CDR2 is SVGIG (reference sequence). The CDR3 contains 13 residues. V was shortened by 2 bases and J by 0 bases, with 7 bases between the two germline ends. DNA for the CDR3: TGTGCCTGGAGTAAGGATATGAACACTGAAGCTTTCTTT. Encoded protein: CAWSKDMNTEAFF.

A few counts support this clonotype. The CDR3 sequence: CASRRVRDTGELFF. CDR3 bases: TGTGCCAGCAGGCGAGTTCGGGACACCGGGGAGCTGTTTTTT. This chain joins TRBV6-2 or TRBV6-3 and TRBJ2-2, with D hard to call. Trimming shortened V by 6 bases and J by 3 bases, and 11 bases separated the two germline ends. Per the germline V gene, CDR1 is MNHEY and CDR2 is SVGEGT. The CDR3 contains 14 residues.

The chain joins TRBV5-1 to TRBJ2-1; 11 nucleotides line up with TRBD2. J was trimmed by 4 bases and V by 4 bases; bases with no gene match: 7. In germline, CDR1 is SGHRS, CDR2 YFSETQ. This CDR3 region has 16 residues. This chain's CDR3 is CASSTGLAELYNEQFF. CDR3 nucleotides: TGCGCCAGCAGCACGGGACTAGCGGAGCTATACAATGAGCAGTTCTTC.

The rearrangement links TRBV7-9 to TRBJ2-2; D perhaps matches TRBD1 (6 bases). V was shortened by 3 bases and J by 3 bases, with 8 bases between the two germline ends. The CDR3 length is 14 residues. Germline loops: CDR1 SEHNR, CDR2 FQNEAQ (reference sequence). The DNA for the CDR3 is TGTGCCAGCAGCTTGGACAGCTACACCGGGGAGCTGTTTTTT. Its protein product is CASSLDSYTGELFF.

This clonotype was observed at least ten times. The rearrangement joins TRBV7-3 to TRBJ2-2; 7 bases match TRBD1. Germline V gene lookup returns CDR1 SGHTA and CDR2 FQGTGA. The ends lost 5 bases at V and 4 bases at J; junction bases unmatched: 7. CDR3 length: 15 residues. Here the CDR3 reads CASSHRDSPTGELFF. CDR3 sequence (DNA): TGTGCCAGCAGCCACCGGGACAGTCCCACCGGGGAGCTGTTTTTT.

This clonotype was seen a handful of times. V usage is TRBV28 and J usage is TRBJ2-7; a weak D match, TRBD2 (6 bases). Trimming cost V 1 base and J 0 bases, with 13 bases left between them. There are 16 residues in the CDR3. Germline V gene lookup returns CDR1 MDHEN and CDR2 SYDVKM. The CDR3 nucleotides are TGTGCCAGCAGTTTATTAGGTTCGGGGGACTCCTACGAGCAGTACTTC. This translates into CASSLLGSGDSYEQYF.

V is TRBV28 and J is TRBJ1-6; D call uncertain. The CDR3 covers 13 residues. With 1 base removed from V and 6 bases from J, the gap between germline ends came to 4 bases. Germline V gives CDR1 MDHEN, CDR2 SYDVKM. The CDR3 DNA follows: TGTGCCAGCAGTTTATACAGTAATTCACCCCTCCACTTT. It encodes CASSLYSNSPLHF.

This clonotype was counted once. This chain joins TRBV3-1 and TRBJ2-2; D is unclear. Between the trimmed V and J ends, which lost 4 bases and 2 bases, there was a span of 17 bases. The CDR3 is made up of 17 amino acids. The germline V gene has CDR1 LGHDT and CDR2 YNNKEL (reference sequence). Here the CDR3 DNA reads TGTGCCAGCAGCCCATTTGGGGTGGGTTACAACACCGGGGAGCTGTTTTTT. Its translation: CASSPFGVGYNTGELFF. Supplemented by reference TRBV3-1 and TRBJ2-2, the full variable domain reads DTAVSQTPKYLVTQMGNDKSIKCEQNLGHDTMYWYKQDSKKFLKIMFSYNNKELIINETVPNRFSPKSPDKAHLNLHINSLELGDSAVYFCASSPFGVGYNTGELFFGEGSRLTVL.

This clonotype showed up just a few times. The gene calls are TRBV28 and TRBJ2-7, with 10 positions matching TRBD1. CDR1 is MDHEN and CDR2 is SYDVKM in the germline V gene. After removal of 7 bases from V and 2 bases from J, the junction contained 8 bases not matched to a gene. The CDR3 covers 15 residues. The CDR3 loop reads CASTLEGQGTYEQYF. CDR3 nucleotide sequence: TGTGCCAGCACCTTGGAGGGACAGGGGACCTACGAGCAGTACTTC.

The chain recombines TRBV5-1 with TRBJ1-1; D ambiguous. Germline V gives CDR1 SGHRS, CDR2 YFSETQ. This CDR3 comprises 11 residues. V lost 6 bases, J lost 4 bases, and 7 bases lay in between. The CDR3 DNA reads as TGCGCCAGCATCCTCGGCACTGAAGCTTTCTTT. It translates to CASILGTEAFF. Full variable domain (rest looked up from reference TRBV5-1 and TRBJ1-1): KAGVTQTPRYLIKTRGQQVTLSCSPISGHRSVSWYQQTPGQGLQFLFEYFSETQRNKGNFPGRFSGRQFSNSRSEMNVSTLELGDSALYLCASILGTEAFFGQGTRLTVV.